Following are 20 T cell receptor beta chains from one sample sequenced in a study of graft-versus-host responses after intestinal transplantation. These receptors' targets are unknown. Produced via immunoSEQ multiplex PCR; TCRdb's table is partial and in-frame only. The table has fewer than 110,000 clones, over 80% seen once. The specimen was unstimulated CD4+ T cells sorted from spleen or lymph node cells, collected before transplant. All receptors come from a human donor who was the organ donor for an intestinal transplant.

The chain links TRBV5-1 to TRBJ2-5; TRBD2 agrees at 11 bases. CDR1 and CDR2 from the germline V gene are SGHRS and YFSETQ. The CDR3 sequence is 16 residues long. V lost 4 bases, J lost 7 bases, and 12 bases stayed unmatched. The CDR3 nucleotides are TGCGCCAGCAGCGCCGTGGTAGCGGGAGGGCCAGGGACCCAGTACTTC. Translation: CASSAVVAGGPGTQYF.

The genes are TRBV9 and TRBJ2-7; 8 nucleotides agree with TRBD1. This CDR3 region has 16 residues. J lost 1 base, V lost 2 bases, and 8 bases had no gene match. Germline V gene sequence: CDR1 SGDLS, CDR2 YYNGEE. CDR3 amino acids: CASSVPFWTGSYEQYF. In DNA form, the CDR3 reads TGTGCCAGCAGCGTCCCCTTCTGGACAGGGTCCTACGAGCAGTACTTC.

The sample holds one count of this clone. The CDR3, as DNA: TGTGCCAGCACAGGGCTCATGAACACTGAAGCTTTCTTT. This sequence encodes CASTGLMNTEAFF. The chain recombines TRBV28 with TRBJ1-1; tentative D call: TRBD1 (5 bases). Germline V CDR1 and CDR2: MDHEN, SYDVKM. The CDR3 extends over 13 amino acids. V lost 7 bases to trimming and J lost 0 bases, with 9 bases between them.

The chain has TRBV6-5 and TRBJ2-7; D perhaps matches TRBD2 (5 bases). Trimming removed 2 bases from V and 2 bases from J, with 13 bases in between. Germline V gives CDR1 MNHEY, CDR2 SVGAGI. This CDR3 is built from 15 residues. CDR3 DNA sequence: TGTGCCAGCAGTTACGGGGAGATGGGTACCTACGAGCAGTACTTC. This translates into CASSYGEMGTYEQYF.

The gene calls are TRBV21-1 and TRBJ1-6; the DNA was not compared with TRBD1, the D call given in the table. TRBV21-1 is designated a pseudogene. The CDR3 sequence is 19 residues long. The CDR3: CASSKKEPEDRGCNSPLHF. The CDR3 nucleotides read TGTGCCAGCAGCAAAAAGGAACCTGAAGACAGGGGGTGTAATTCACCCCTCCACTTT.

V usage is TRBV28 and J usage is TRBJ2-1; 11 nucleotides line up with TRBD2. CDR1 and CDR2 (germline): MDHEN, SYDVKM. There are 16 residues in the CDR3. Trimming removed 6 bases from V and 6 bases from J; junction bases left unmatched: 10. The CDR3 protein is CASSEQPGLAANEQFF. Written as DNA, the CDR3 is TGTGCCAGCAGCGAACAACCGGGACTAGCGGCCAATGAGCAGTTCTTC. The full variable domain, with the rest looked up from reference TRBV28 and TRBJ2-1, is DVKVTQSSRYLVKRTGEKVFLECVQDMDHENMFWYRQDPGLGLRLIYFSYDVKMKEKGDIPEGYSVSREKKERFSLILESASTNQTSMYLCASSEQPGLAANEQFFGPGTRLTVL.

The V gene is TRBV5-1, the J gene TRBJ2-1, with 7 bases lining up with TRBD1. This CDR3 has 14 amino acids. J lost 1 base, V lost 3 bases, and 1 base had no gene match. Germline assignment: CDR1 SGHRS and CDR2 YFSETQ. The CDR3 spells CASSSGQSYNEQFF. The DNA for the CDR3 is TGCGCCAGCAGCTCGGGACAGTCCTACAATGAGCAGTTCTTC.

For this clone: Other DNA sequences in the same sample also yield this CDR3. The chain recombines TRBV29-1 with TRBJ1-3; 8 bases map to TRBD1. This CDR3 is 12 amino acids long. Trimming removed 6 bases from V and 3 bases from J; junction bases left unmatched: 1. The germline CDR1 and CDR2 sequences are SQVTM and ANQGSEA. The CDR3 region is CSVDRGGNTIYF. The CDR3 DNA sequence: TGCAGCGTAGACAGGGGTGGAAACACCATATATTTT.

V is TRBV18 and J is TRBJ1-2; TRBD1 matches 7 bases. Unmatched junction bases numbered 11, after V lost 0 bases and J lost 7 bases. Germline V gives CDR1 KGHSH, CDR2 LQKENI. The CDR3 spans 16 residues. The chain's CDR3 is CASSPPESHRGSGYTF. The CDR3 DNA reads TGTGCCAGCTCACCACCAGAATCACACAGGGGCTCTGGCTACACCTTC.

V gene TRBV28 combines with J gene TRBJ2-7; D unclear. The CDR3 totals 11 residues. CDR1 is MDHEN and CDR2 is SYDVKM in the germline V gene. The ends were cut back, 6 bases at V and 6 bases at J, with 9 bases in the middle. CDR3 sequence (DNA): TGTGCCAGCAGCCCCTATAGCGAGCAGTACTTC. Translated: CASSPYSEQYF.

The chain carries TRBV2 and TRBJ2-2, with 11 bases fitting TRBD2. Germline V CDR1 and CDR2: SNHLY, FYNNEI. The CDR3 totals 16 residues. V was clipped by 5 bases and J by 5 bases; unmatched bases: 7. CDR3 sequence: CASSSGLAVGTGELFF. The CDR3, as DNA: TGTGCCAGCAGTTCGGGACTAGCGGTAGGGACCGGGGAGCTGTTTTTT.

In nucleotides, the CDR3 is TGTGTCAGAAGCCGACAGGGGCAGGACGAGCAGTACTTC. It encodes CVRSRQGQDEQYF. This chain connects TRBV7-5 to TRBJ2-7; the D call in the table, TRBD1, was not verified against the DNA. TRBV7-5 is shown as a pseudogene. This CDR3 has 13 residues.

The gene calls are TRBV19 and TRBJ2-1; TRBD2 might be the D (5 bases). This CDR3 spans 13 amino acids. Germline V gene data show CDR1 as LNHDA and CDR2 as SQIVND (reference sequence). Between the trimmed V and J ends, which lost 3 bases and 12 bases, there was a span of 15 bases. In DNA, the CDR3 is TGTGCCAGTAGTATTCCAGAGGGTTTGAGGCAGTTCTTC. As protein: CASSIPEGLRQFF.

The J gene is TRBJ2-7, the V gene TRBV7-8, with D perhaps TRBD2 (6 bases). V gave up 4 bases and J gave up 3 bases, with 13 bases separating them. CDR1 is SGHVS and CDR2 is FQNEAQ in the germline V gene. The CDR3 is 14 amino acids. CDR3 coding DNA: TGTGCCAGCAGCTCCGGATGGAGGGGCTACGAGCAGTACTTC. Translation: CASSSGWRGYEQYF.

The sample holds one count of this clone. The chain uses TRBV11-2 and TRBJ2-5; maybe TRBD2 (6 bases). V was trimmed by 4 bases and J by 10 bases, leaving 22 bases between them. The CDR3 sequence is 15 residues long. Germline V CDR1 and CDR2: SGHAT, FQNNGV. Here the CDR3 DNA reads TGTGCCAGCAGCTCCCAGGGTGGCGGGGTCCGACACCAGTACTTC. Translated, it gives CASSSQGGGVRHQYF. Together with reference TRBV11-2 and TRBJ2-5, the CDR3 gives the full variable domain: EAGVAQSPRYKIIEKRQSVAFWCNPISGHATLYWYQQILGQGPKLLIQFQNNGVVDDSQLPKDRFSAERLKGVDSTLKIQPAKLEDSAVYLCASSSQGGGVRHQYFGPGTRLLVL.

The genes are TRBV29-1 and TRBJ1-2; possible D gene TRBD1, 5 bases. This CDR3 spans 11 amino acids. Per the germline V gene, CDR1 is SQVTM and CDR2 is ANQGSEA. V was shortened by 5 bases and J by 8 bases, with 12 bases between the two germline ends. The CDR3 DNA follows: TGCAGCGTTTCCAGGGACCAGGGCTACACCTTC. Translating it yields CSVSRDQGYTF.

The chain recombines TRBV5-1 with TRBJ2-7; TRBD2 aligns across 11 bases. The CDR3 has 16 amino acids. Unmatched junction bases numbered 7, after V lost 4 bases and J lost 1 base. Germline V gene lookup returns CDR1 SGHRS and CDR2 YFSETQ. CDR3 region: CASSHVAGGGSYEQYF. The CDR3 region has the DNA TGCGCCAGCAGCCACGTAGCGGGAGGGGGATCCTACGAGCAGTACTTC.

This chain links TRBV5-1 with TRBJ1-2, with D unresolved. V lost 4 bases, J lost 0 bases, and 13 bases lay in between. The germline V gene encodes CDR1 SGHRS and CDR2 YFSETQ. The CDR3 consists of 15 residues. CDR3 protein: CASSHATTANYGYTF. CDR3 DNA: TGCGCCAGCAGCCACGCCACTACCGCTAACTATGGCTACACCTTC. The full variable domain, in which reference TRBV5-1 and TRBJ1-2 provide the parts outside the CDR3, is KAGVTQTPRYLIKTRGQQVTLSCSPISGHRSVSWYQQTPGQGLQFLFEYFSETQRNKGNFPGRFSGRQFSNSRSEMNVSTLELGDSALYLCASSHATTANYGYTFGSGTRLTVV.

The DNA for the CDR3 is TGTGCCAGCAGTTACTCGGGGCGGGGAGACTACGAGCAGTACTTC. This encodes CASSYSGRGDYEQYF. The chain combines TRBV6-5 with TRBJ2-7; D is possibly TRBD2 (6 bases). Germline V CDR1 and CDR2: MNHEY, SVGAGI. CDR3 length: 15 amino acids. V was shortened by 0 bases and J by 3 bases, with 12 bases between the two germline ends.

J is TRBJ1-4 and V is TRBV6-5; no firm D call. Per the germline V gene, CDR1 is MNHEY and CDR2 is SVGAGI. The germline V and J ends were trimmed by 11 bases and 0 bases, with 10 bases remaining between them. The CDR3 has 13 residues. For the CDR3, the DNA is TGTGCCGGCTCAATTGCAACTAATGAAAAACTGTTTTTT. This translates into CAGSIATNEKLFF.